Each of the 27 T cell receptor beta chains below was sequenced from the same sample in a study of blood T cell repertoires in COVID-19 (dated by TCRdb to 2019 to 2021). Libraries were constructed by the immunoSEQ multiplex PCR assay. TCRdb retrieved this table from immuneACCESS and kept in-frame rearrangements only. Not all clones are present; in checked studies, unresolved V genes account for under half, and no reason is known for the remainder. This sample has over 100,000 clones in its table, and about 89% of those were observed once. The ten largest account for under 20% of the sample. Sequencing was carried out using peripheral blood. The receptors were gathered from a human donor with acute or convalescent COVID-19. The donor label of this sample is uncertain.

V gene TRBV5-1 combines with J gene TRBJ1-6, with D possibly TRBD1 on 6 matching bases. V shed 3 bases and J shed 2 bases, with 9 bases lying between them. Germline lookup yields CDR1 SGHRS and CDR2 YFSETQ. This CDR3 is 15 amino acids long. CDR3 region: CASSSGQPYNSPLHF. DNA of the CDR3: TGCGCCAGCAGCTCAGGACAGCCCTATAATTCACCCCTCCACTTT.

The gene calls are TRBV7-9 and TRBJ1-4, with D possibly TRBD1 on 6 matching bases. Looked up from germline, CDR1 is SEHNR and CDR2 is FQNEAQ (reference sequence). The V and J ends lost 5 bases and 8 bases respectively, with 15 bases between them. The CDR3 loop spans 14 amino acids. DNA for the CDR3: TGTGCCAGCAGCAGGGACACCTCCTGGGAAAAACTGTTTTTT. This encodes CASSRDTSWEKLFF.

The chain couples TRBV19 to TRBJ1-1; 9 bases are shared with TRBD1. Unmatched junction bases numbered 16, after V lost 6 bases and J lost 5 bases. Germline V gene lookup returns CDR1 LNHDA and CDR2 SQIVND (reference sequence). The CDR3 totals 17 residues. The CDR3 DNA reads as TGTGCCAGTAGGAGGGGCGGGACAGGGACTCTGGGGACTGAAGCTTTCTTT. This codes for CASRRGGTGTLGTEAFF.

This chain uses TRBV7-2 with TRBJ2-7; D unclear. Trimming removed 3 bases at V and 2 bases at J, with 14 bases between. Germline V gives CDR1 SGHTA, CDR2 FQGNSA. CDR3 length: 15 residues. CDR3 sequence (DNA): TGTGCCAGCAGCTTTCAGGATTACCCACCCTACGAGCAGTACTTC. It codes for CASSFQDYPPYEQYF.

V usage is TRBV5-4 and J usage is TRBJ2-3, with 7 nucleotides matching TRBD2. The CDR3 totals 15 residues. CDR1 and CDR2 (germline): SGHNT, YYREEE (reference sequence). V was clipped by 4 bases and J by 4 bases; unmatched bases: 9. DNA for the CDR3: TGTGCCAGCAGCCGGCGGGAGTATGGGTCAGATACGCAGTATTTT. Translation: CASSRREYGSDTQYF.

This sequence joins TRBV11-2 and TRBJ1-1, with 7 bases aligning to TRBD1. This CDR3 spans 16 amino acids. Germline V gives CDR1 SGHAT, CDR2 FQNNGV. With 2 bases clipped from V and 1 base from J, the junction kept 7 bases outside the gene matches. The CDR3 DNA reads as TGTGCCAGCAGCTTAAGACCCCGGGACAGGAACACTGAAGCTTTCTTT. Its translation: CASSLRPRDRNTEAFF.

The gene calls are TRBV27 and TRBJ2-4; 8 bases align to TRBD2. There are 16 residues in the CDR3. Germline CDR1 is MNHEY and CDR2 is SMNVEV (reference sequence). J was trimmed by 0 bases and V by 0 bases; bases with no gene match: 1. This CDR3 is CASSLSSGIAKNIQYF. The CDR3, as DNA: TGTGCCAGCAGTTTATCTAGCGGGATAGCCAAAAACATTCAGTACTTC.

CDR3 region: CASSSGFNQPQHF. For the CDR3, the DNA is TGTGCCAGCAGCTCAGGATTCAATCAGCCCCAGCATTTT. The chain carries TRBV27 and TRBJ1-5; D is uncertain. The CDR3 covers 13 residues. Looked up from germline, CDR1 is MNHEY and CDR2 is SMNVEV (reference sequence). V was pared by 6 bases and J by 3 bases, with 9 bases between.

This sequence joins TRBV27 and TRBJ2-1; the D gene is possibly TRBD2 (6 bases). Germline V gives CDR1 MNHEY, CDR2 SMNVEV (reference sequence). Trimming took off 2 bases at V and 4 bases at J, with 6 bases between the two ends. This CDR3 has 13 amino acids. CDR3 loop: CASSLGGYNEQFF. The CDR3 region has the DNA TGTGCCAGCAGTTTAGGGGGGTACAATGAGCAGTTCTTC.

The V gene is TRBV6-5, the J gene TRBJ1-6; D unclear. The CDR3 contains 15 residues. Germline loops: CDR1 MNHEY, CDR2 SVGAGI. With 6 bases removed from V and 0 bases from J, the gap between germline ends came to 9 bases. The CDR3 DNA follows: TGTGCCAGCAGCGGGATGAGCTCCTATAATTCACCCCTCCACTTT. Translating gives CASSGMSSYNSPLHF.

The chain combines TRBV2 with TRBJ2-3; 8 bases are shared with TRBD2. This CDR3 is 18 amino acids long. J was trimmed by 2 bases and V by 6 bases; bases with no gene match: 16. CDR1 and CDR2 from the germline V gene are SNHLY and FYNNEI. Written as DNA, the CDR3 is TGTGCCAGCAGGAGGTTCGGGGGGGAAGGAAGGCACACAGATACGCAGTATTTT. As protein: CASRRFGGEGRHTDTQYF. Supplemented by reference TRBV2 and TRBJ2-3, the full variable domain reads EPEVTQTPSHQVTQMGQEVILRCVPISNHLYFYWYRQILGQKVEFLVSFYNNEISEKSEIFDDQFSVERPDGSNFTLKIRSTKLEDSAMYFCASRRFGGEGRHTDTQYFGPGTRLTVL.

The chain has TRBV19 and TRBJ2-2; TRBD1 is a possible D gene (6 bases). Germline lookup yields CDR1 LNHDA and CDR2 SQIVND (reference sequence). V gave up 8 bases and J gave up 3 bases, with 13 bases separating them. The CDR3 spans 14 residues. CDR3 sequence: CASADSLHTGELFF. The DNA of the CDR3 is TGTGCCAGTGCGGACAGCCTACACACCGGGGAGCTGTTTTTT.

This clone was recorded a few times. V is TRBV11-2 and J is TRBJ1-2; 8 positions agree with TRBD1. The CDR3 is 15 residues long. The V and J ends lost 5 bases and 3 bases, in that order; junction bases with no gene match: 8. Germline CDR1 is SGHAT and CDR2 is FQNNGV. The CDR3 reads CASSAQTGVYYGYTF. The CDR3 DNA is TGTGCCAGCAGCGCCCAGACAGGGGTCTACTATGGCTACACCTTC.

This sequence joins TRBV20-1 and TRBJ1-5; weak D call: TRBD1 (6 bases). Per germline, CDR1 DFQATT and CDR2 SNEGSKA (reference sequence). The CDR3 has 11 residues. V was pared by 6 bases and J by 13 bases, with 16 bases between. The CDR3: CSAGKQGPQHF. The CDR3 DNA sequence: TGCAGTGCCGGCAAACAGGGCCCGCAGCATTTT.

The chain has TRBV3-1 (or the pseudogene TRBV3-2) and TRBJ2-3, with D maybe TRBD2 (6 bases). CDR1 and CDR2 from the germline V gene are LGHDT and YNNKEL (reference sequence). Trimming took off 3 bases at V and 1 base at J, with 11 bases between the two ends. The CDR3 runs 15 residues. CDR3 residues: CASSQNTGGTDTQYF. CDR3 nucleotide sequence: TGTGCCAGCAGCCAGAATACGGGAGGCACAGATACGCAGTATTTT.

The gene calls are TRBV18 and TRBJ2-2; D is unresolved. The germline V gene has CDR1 KGHSH and CDR2 LQKENI. Between the trimmed V and J ends, which lost 2 bases and 6 bases, there was a span of 7 bases. The CDR3 contains 13 residues. The CDR3 sequence is CASSPSDAGELFF. As DNA, the CDR3 is TGTGCCAGCTCACCAAGCGACGCCGGGGAGCTGTTTTTT.

V and J are TRBV7-8 and TRBJ2-5; 8 bases agree with TRBD1. Germline assignment: CDR1 SGHVS and CDR2 FQNEAQ. The junction had 9 bases not matched to a gene; V was cut back by 4 bases and J by 2 bases. The CDR3 spans 16 residues. The CDR3, as DNA: TGTGCCAGCAGCTACTTGGGACAGGATATACAAGAGACCCAGTACTTC. This gives the protein CASSYLGQDIQETQYF. Filled out from reference TRBV7-8 and TRBJ2-5, the complete variable domain reads GAGVSQSPRYKVAKRGQDVALRCDPISGHVSLFWYQQALGQGPEFLTYFQNEAQLDKSGLPSDRFFAERPEGSVSTLKIQRTQQEDSAVYLCASSYLGQDIQETQYFGPGTRLLVL.

The chain combines TRBV28 with TRBJ1-6; 9 nucleotides align to TRBD1. The CDR3 runs 17 residues. Trimming took 5 bases from V and 5 from J; bases not matched to a gene: 10. Germline V gene data show CDR1 as MDHEN and CDR2 as SYDVKM. In nucleotides, the CDR3 is TGTGCCAGCAGTACCCCGGGACAGGGTGTGAATAATTCACCCCTCCACTTT. This translates into CASSTPGQGVNNSPLHF. The complete variable domain, with remaining parts taken from reference TRBV28 and TRBJ1-6, reads DVKVTQSSRYLVKRTGEKVFLECVQDMDHENMFWYRQDPGLGLRLIYFSYDVKMKEKGDIPEGYSVSREKKERFSLILESASTNQTSMYLCASSTPGQGVNNSPLHFGNGTRLTVT.

This clone was seen once. The chain is built from TRBV11-2 and TRBJ1-4; perhaps TRBD1 as D (5 bases). Germline assignment: CDR1 SGHAT and CDR2 FQNNGV. There are 15 residues in the CDR3. V dropped 2 bases and J dropped 7 bases, with 14 bases sitting between them. The CDR3 region has the DNA TGTGCCAGCAGCTTAATGGGGGGAAGGGGTGAAAAACTGTTTTTT. This gives the protein CASSLMGGRGEKLFF.

The gene calls are TRBV2 and TRBJ1-1; perhaps TRBD1 as D (6 bases). The CDR3 consists of 12 residues. Germline V CDR1 and CDR2: SNHLY, FYNNEI. Between the trimmed V and J ends, which lost 6 bases and 3 bases, there was a span of 8 bases. CDR3 nucleotide sequence: TGTGCCAGCAGGGACAGTCACACTGAAGCTTTCTTT. Translating gives CASRDSHTEAFF.

This chain uses TRBV2 with TRBJ1-2, with 12 bases that match TRBD1. The germline V gene has CDR1 SNHLY and CDR2 FYNNEI. The J segment lost 3 bases and the V segment lost 4 bases, leaving 9 bases of the junction unmatched. This CDR3 region has 17 residues. The CDR3 loop is CASSVGGTGGLDYGYTF. The CDR3 DNA is TGTGCCAGCAGTGTAGGCGGGACAGGGGGCCTAGACTATGGCTACACCTTC.

The chain has TRBV5-1 and TRBJ1-4; D remains ambiguous. V gave up 4 bases and J gave up 7 bases, with 14 bases separating them. In germline, CDR1 is SGHRS, CDR2 YFSETQ. The CDR3 runs to 14 residues. Here the CDR3 reads CASSPGFRREKLFF. The CDR3 bases are TGCGCCAGCAGCCCGGGATTTCGACGTGAAAAACTGTTTTTT.

The chain joins TRBV6-2 or TRBV6-3 to TRBJ1-1; D is possibly TRBD1 (5 bases). The CDR3 has 14 residues. Germline CDR1 is MNHEY and CDR2 is SVGEGT. V lost 4 bases and J 6 bases, leaving 15 bases between the germline ends. CDR3 nucleotides: TGTGCCAGCAGTTCCCAAGGGAAGGGGCCTGAAGCTTTCTTT. Translated, it gives CASSSQGKGPEAFF.

This chain links TRBV5-1 with TRBJ1-6, with a weak D call TRBD1 (5 bases). Trimming shortened V by 2 bases and J by 6 bases, and 12 bases separated the two germline ends. Germline V lookup: CDR1 SGHRS, CDR2 YFSETQ. This CDR3 contains 15 residues. This CDR3 reads CASSLIQGPNSPLHF. The CDR3 DNA reads TGCGCCAGCAGCTTAATTCAGGGCCCTAATTCACCCCTCCACTTT.

The chain employs TRBV7-9 and TRBJ2-7; 7 nucleotides agree with TRBD2. Trimming at V came to 5 bases and at J to 0 bases, leaving 10 bases not matched to a gene. Germline loops: CDR1 SEHNR, CDR2 FQNEAQ (reference sequence). This CDR3 region has 16 residues. CDR3: CASSASRGSRSYEQYF. CDR3 nucleotide sequence: TGTGCCAGCAGCGCCTCTCGCGGGAGCCGCTCCTACGAGCAGTACTTC.

This chain joins TRBV1 and TRBJ1-2; the table's D call of TRBD1 was not tested on the DNA. TRBV1 is listed as a pseudogene. The CDR3 has 16 residues. The CDR3 reads CTSSQGLRTSDYGYTF. CDR3 nucleotides: TGCACCAGCAGCCAAGGTCTTCGGACATCGGACTATGGCTACACCTTC.

A note on this clone: Within the sample, other DNA sequences also encode this same CDR3. V usage is TRBV19 and J usage is TRBJ1-6, with D possibly matching TRBD1 (5 bases). This CDR3 is 14 amino acids long. Deletions cut 3 bases from V and 7 bases from J, with 10 bases between. CDR1 LNHDA and CDR2 SQIVND come from the germline V gene (reference sequence). The CDR3 here is CASSIAGPNSPLHF. In nucleotides, the CDR3 is TGTGCCAGTAGTATTGCAGGGCCCAATTCACCCCTCCACTTT. Based on the CDR3 plus reference TRBV19 and TRBJ1-6, the full variable domain is DGGITQSPKYLFRKEGQNVTLSCEQNLNHDAMYWYRQDPGQGLRLIYYSQIVNDFQKGDIAEGYSVSREKKESFPLTVTSAQKNPTAFYLCASSIAGPNSPLHFGNGTRLTVT.